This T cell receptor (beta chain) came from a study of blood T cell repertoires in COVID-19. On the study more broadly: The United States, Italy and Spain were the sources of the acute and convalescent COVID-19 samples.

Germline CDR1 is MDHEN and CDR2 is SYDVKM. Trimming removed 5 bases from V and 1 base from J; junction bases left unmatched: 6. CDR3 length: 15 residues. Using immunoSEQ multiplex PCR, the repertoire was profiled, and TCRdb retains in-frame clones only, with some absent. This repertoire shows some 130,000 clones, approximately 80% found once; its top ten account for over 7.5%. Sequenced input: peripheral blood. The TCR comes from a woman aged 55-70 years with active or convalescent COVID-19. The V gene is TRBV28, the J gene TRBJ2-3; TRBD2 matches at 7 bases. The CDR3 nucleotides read TGTGCCAGCAGTGGGGGGGGGTTAGGCACAGATACGCAGTATTTT. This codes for CASSGGGLGTDTQYF.